Shown below are 18 T cell receptor beta chains from a single sample sequenced in a study of T cell responses to AZD1222 COVID-19 vaccine. TCRdb's copy holds only in-frame clones and misses some; the assay was immunoSEQ multiplex PCR. In the table there are some 120,000 clones, more than 80% of which are singletons. The sample in question was peripheral blood, obtained on day 0 of AZD1222 vaccination. These receptors all come from an adult in good health.

The V gene is TRBV5-1, the J gene TRBJ1-1; 8 bases map to TRBD1. The V segment lost 2 bases and the J segment 7 bases; nucleotides outside the gene matches: 4. The CDR3 sequence is 13 residues long. Per the germline V gene, CDR1 is SGHRS and CDR2 is YFSETQ. CDR3 amino acids: CASSFGTGNEAFF. The CDR3 bases are TGCGCCAGCAGCTTCGGGACAGGTAATGAAGCTTTCTTT.

The chain is built from TRBV28 and TRBJ1-5, with TRBD1 matching 7 bases. V was pared by 3 bases and J by 8 bases, with 10 bases of the junction left unmatched. CDR1 MDHEN and CDR2 SYDVKM come from the germline V gene. CDR3 size: 15 residues. The CDR3 DNA reads as TGTGCCAGCAGTTTGGGACAGAAAGAACTTGAGCCCCAGCATTTT. It yields the protein CASSLGQKELEPQHF.

This chain links TRBV5-1 with TRBJ2-3, with TRBD1 identical over 10 bases. There are 14 residues in the CDR3. Per germline, CDR1 SGHRS and CDR2 YFSETQ. V trimming: 0 bases; J trimming: 5 bases; junction bases outside the gene matches: 0. The CDR3 here is CASSLGTGGDTQYF. The CDR3 nucleotides read TGCGCCAGCAGCTTGGGGACAGGGGGAGATACGCAGTATTTT. The full variable domain, rest sourced from reference TRBV5-1 and TRBJ2-3, is KAGVTQTPRYLIKTRGQQVTLSCSPISGHRSVSWYQQTPGQGLQFLFEYFSETQRNKGNFPGRFSGRQFSNSRSEMNVSTLELGDSALYLCASSLGTGGDTQYFGPGTRLTVL.

The chain couples TRBV30 to TRBJ2-1; 12 bases line up with TRBD2. CDR3 length: 15 residues. Germline CDR1 and CDR2: GTSNPN and SVGIG (reference sequence). Trimming removed 3 bases from V and 3 bases from J; junction bases left unmatched: 3. Here the CDR3 DNA reads TGTGCCTGGAGCAAGGGACTAGCGGGCTACAATGAGCAGTTCTTC. Protein: CAWSKGLAGYNEQFF.

The rearrangement uses TRBV27 and TRBJ2-2, with D unclear. The CDR3 totals 15 residues. Per the germline V gene, CDR1 is MNHEY and CDR2 is SMNVEV (reference sequence). Trimming stripped 0 bases from V and 6 bases from J, with 11 bases between. This chain's CDR3 is CASSLSARRAGELFF. The CDR3, as DNA: TGTGCCAGCAGTTTATCGGCTCGCCGGGCCGGGGAGCTGTTTTTT.

This clone was seen just once. V usage is TRBV24-1 and J usage is TRBJ1-5; D unresolved. Per germline, CDR1 KGHDR and CDR2 SFDVKD. The V gene lost 7 bases and the J gene lost 2 bases, with 8 bases spanning the gap. This CDR3 spans 13 amino acids. The CDR3 loop reads CATSLIGNQPQHF. Here the CDR3 DNA reads TGTGCCACCAGCTTGATTGGCAATCAGCCCCAGCATTTT.

The gene calls are TRBV21-1 and TRBJ2-1; TRBD1 is taken as the D call from the table, unchecked against the DNA. TRBV21-1 is listed as a pseudogene. This CDR3 is 13 amino acids long. The CDR3 region is CTLWTNTYNEQFF. The CDR3, as DNA: TGTACACTGTGGACAAACACCTACAATGAGCAGTTCTTC.

In this sample, this clone turned up a few times. The chain uses TRBV18 and TRBJ2-7; D remains ambiguous. CDR3 length: 14 amino acids. Germline-derived CDR1 and CDR2 are KGHSH and LQKENI. V was shortened by 3 bases and J by 3 bases, with 12 bases between the two germline ends. In DNA form, the CDR3 reads TGTGCCAGCTCACCGGCGAAGGGTCTCTACGAGCAGTACTTC. Translating it yields CASSPAKGLYEQYF.

The chain employs TRBV24-1 and TRBJ2-1, with D possibly being TRBD1 (5 bases). The germline gives CDR1 KGHDR, CDR2 SFDVKD. The CDR3 extends over 15 amino acids. Trimming took off 7 bases at V and 9 bases at J, with 21 bases between the two ends. For the CDR3, the DNA is TGTGCCACCAGCTATTCCCAGGGTGGGCAAGGTGAGCAGTTCTTC. The encoded protein is CATSYSQGGQGEQFF.

As for this clone: One junction end does not reproduce the germline sequence, and a read error may be involved. The genes are TRBV7-2 and TRBJ2-3, with 15 bases matching TRBD2. The CDR3 contains 16 residues. The germline V gene encodes CDR1 SGHTA and CDR2 FQGNSA. Here the CDR3 DNA reads TGTGCCAGCAGCTTCCAACCCGGGACTAGCGGGGGGTCCATTAATTTT. Translation: CASSFQPGTSGGSINF.

The CDR3 loop reads CASSTTAIEQYF. The DNA of the CDR3 is TGTGCCAGCAGTACCACCGCCATCGAGCAGTACTTC. The chain joins TRBV12-3 or TRBV12-4 to TRBJ2-7, with unresolved D. The germline V and J ends were trimmed by 5 bases and 6 bases, with 11 bases remaining between them. The CDR3 length is 12 residues.

J is TRBJ1-1 and V is TRBV5-1, with a weak D call TRBD1 (6 bases). Germline assignment: CDR1 SGHRS and CDR2 YFSETQ. V lost 0 bases and J 0 bases, leaving 18 bases between the germline ends. This CDR3 spans 18 amino acids. The CDR3 DNA reads as TGCGCCAGCAGCTTGGCTCGCCGAGGGGGGCTTATGAACACTGAAGCTTTCTTT. Translating it yields CASSLARRGGLMNTEAFF.

The rearrangement joins TRBV3-1 (or the pseudogene TRBV3-2) to TRBJ2-5; no clear D gene. CDR1 is LGHDT, CDR2 YNNKEL, per germline (reference sequence). The CDR3 runs 14 residues. V was cut by 2 bases and J by 6 bases, with 13 bases left in between. This chain's CDR3 is CASSQPGTPQTQYF. The DNA of the CDR3 is TGTGCCAGCAGCCAACCCGGCACCCCCCAGACCCAGTACTTC.

The chain links TRBV2 to TRBJ2-2, with 8 bases aligning to TRBD1. Losses at the gene ends were 10 bases for V and 4 bases for J; bases not matched to a gene: 8. CDR3 size: 14 residues. Germline CDR1 reads SNHLY; CDR2 reads FYNNEI. As DNA, the CDR3 is TGTGCCACTAGACAGGGGTCGAGCACCGGGGAGCTGTTTTTT. Encoded protein: CATRQGSSTGELFF.

V gene TRBV7-2 combines with J gene TRBJ1-3, with D unclear. CDR3 length: 12 amino acids. Trimming took 3 bases from V and 4 from J, leaving 4 bases between them. Per the germline V gene, CDR1 is SGHTA and CDR2 is FQGNSA. The CDR3 nucleotides are TGTGCCAGCAGCTTCCTCGGAAACACCATATATTTT. As protein: CASSFLGNTIYF.

The chain is built from TRBV5-1 and TRBJ1-1; no firm D call. V lost 0 bases, J lost 5 bases, and 14 bases lay in between. Germline V gives CDR1 SGHRS, CDR2 YFSETQ. The CDR3 is 15 residues long. Here the CDR3 reads CASSLGRGLWTEAFF. The CDR3, as DNA: TGCGCCAGCAGCTTGGGTCGAGGGCTTTGGACTGAAGCTTTCTTT.

The chain employs TRBV30 and TRBJ2-1; 8 nucleotides line up with TRBD2. Germline CDR1 is GTSNPN and CDR2 is SVGIG (reference sequence). This CDR3 has 14 amino acids. V shed 4 bases, J shed 3 bases, and the junction held 5 bases outside the gene matches. CDR3 bases: TGTGCCTGGAATCGGGGGGGCCTCTACAATGAGCAGTTCTTC. This codes for CAWNRGGLYNEQFF.

This chain links TRBV12-5 with TRBJ1-5, with D possibly being TRBD1 (6 bases). The germline V gene has CDR1 LGHNT and CDR2 FRNRAP. The V gene lost 5 bases and the J gene lost 0 bases, with 20 bases spanning the gap. This CDR3 comprises 18 residues. This CDR3 is CASGLLPIQGSSNQPQHF. The CDR3 nucleotides are TGTGCTAGTGGTCTACTCCCCATACAGGGTTCTAGCAATCAGCCCCAGCATTTT.